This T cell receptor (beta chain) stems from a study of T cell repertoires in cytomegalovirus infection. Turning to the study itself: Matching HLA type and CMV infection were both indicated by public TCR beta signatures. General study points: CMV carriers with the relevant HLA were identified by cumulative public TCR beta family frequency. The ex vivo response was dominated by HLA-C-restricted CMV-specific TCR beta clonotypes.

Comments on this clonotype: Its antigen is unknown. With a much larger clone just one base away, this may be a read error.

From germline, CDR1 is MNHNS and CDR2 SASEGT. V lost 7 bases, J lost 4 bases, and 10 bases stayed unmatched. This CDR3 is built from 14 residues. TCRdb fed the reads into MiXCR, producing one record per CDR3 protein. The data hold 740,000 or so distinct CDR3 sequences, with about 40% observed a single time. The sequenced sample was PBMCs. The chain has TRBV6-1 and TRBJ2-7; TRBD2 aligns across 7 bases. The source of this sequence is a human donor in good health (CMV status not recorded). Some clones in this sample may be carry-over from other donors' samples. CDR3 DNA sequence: TGTGCCAGCATTGATTGGGGGGGAACATACGAGCAGTACTTC. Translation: CASIDWGGTYEQYF.